The T cell receptor beta chain under discussion was sequenced for a study of shared clonotypes between healthy human individuals (dated by TCRdb to 2018 to 2020). About the full investigation: A few men and a couple of women, aged 18 to 49 years, made up the cohort. For each donor, CD4 naive and CD4 memory were each run on three plates, CD8 naive on two plates, and CD8 memory on one plate. Blood TCR repertoires of four to six healthy adults were deeply sequenced to estimate repertoire size and the extent of clonotype sharing between individuals. Libraries were prepared and TCR repertoires were sequenced by different laboratories using diverse techniques, in order to increase sequencing depth and limit assay-specific biases. Between about 0.8 and 9 billion PBMCs per donor were obtained by leukapheresis.

Using the deep immunoSEQ assay, TCR CDR3 regions were amplified from genomic DNA by multiplex PCR. For each cell subset, the extracted genomic DNA was distributed evenly across all wells of several immunoSEQ 96-well plates, and each plate served as one replicate. Each replicate PCR for sorted subsets received 150 to 250 ng genomic DNA, equal to roughly 30,000 T cell genomes. Purified libraries were quantified with a Qubit 3.0 fluorometer, sized on a Bioanalyzer 2100, and re-quantified with the KAPA Library Quantification kit. Every immunoSEQ 96-well plate was sequenced on a dedicated single-read 150-cycle Illumina NextSeq 550 flow cell. The study's processing was this. Because only junctional sequences without quality scores were contained in the immunoSEQ output, filtering matching that applied to full-length reads could not be performed. To assign V/J genes and CDR3, sequences were annotated using PyIR, a Python wrapper for IgBLAST v1.9, with IMGT germline references. Reads were filtered out if the reads had weak V/J assignments (E-value above 1e-6), no CDR3, stop codons, out-of-frame junctions, or ambiguous translated residues. V3J clonotypes were defined by identical inferred V gene, J gene, and CDR3 amino acid sequence. Percentage overlap between repertoires was computed as shared unique clonotypes divided by the size of the smaller repertoire. RTK rarefaction, the Chao1 estimator, and Recon v2.1 estimates of unobserved clonotypes were used to assess repertoire richness. Generation probabilities for all TCRbeta clonotypes obtained by the gDNA method from several donors were computed using OLGA. Imported from immuneACCESS, the table was reduced by TCRdb to in-frame sequences with V and J called. These copies leave out some clones; in studies compared against another copy, an unresolved V gene accounts for under half, and the cause of the remainder is not known. The V and J calls and the clone size are those of that table, but D and trimming were determined from the DNA. The sample table lists 2,500,000 or so clones, 93% of them with a count of one. The ten largest clonotypes hold more than 0.35% of the sample.

Broader findings and caveats from the paper: Clonotypes shared by all four sorted-subset donors showed higher generation probabilities than non-shared clonotypes. Because the study included only a small number of donors, the genetic and exposure-history diversity represented was limited. Sharing across a few donors was observed for about 5% of naive CD4, over 3% of naive CD8, 2% to 2.5% of memory CD4, and about 0.4% of memory CD8 clonotypes. Larger estimated clonotype richness was generally found for naive subsets than for memory subsets. Even with the large sequencing depth, rarefaction of the sorted-subset datasets indicated that sequencing was incomplete. Based on pairwise subsampling, the degree of clonotype sharing among donors was expected to be affected by sequencing depth. Sampling was restricted to blood, and TCR repertoires in tissue are likely to differ from TCR repertoires in blood.

Turning to this clone: It lacks a known antigen. Base-call qualities are not available, and no considerably larger clone is one nucleotide away.

From its cysteine to its phenylalanine, the CDR3 spans 14 amino acids. Only the CDR3 region is kept as DNA, spanning 42 bases read in frame from base 1. CDR1 and CDR2 are drawn from the germline V gene (reference sequence): SGHNT, YYREEE. Here V drops 5 bases and J drops 1 base, and the junction holds 3 bases not matched to any gene. The donors were healthy, HIV-negative adults who had no recently reported acute infections or vaccinations. Every donor was a Caucasian adult residing in Nashville, Tennessee, USA. CD4+ T cells were enriched through magnetic negative selection, after which naive cells were positively selected on CD45RA and the remaining negative fraction served as the memory subset. Blood was obtained by leukapheresis, after which PBMCs were separated by Ficoll-Histopaque density gradient centrifugation and cryopreserved in liquid nitrogen vapor phase. Analytical flow cytometry was used to check the purity and quantity of every magnetically sorted T cell population. Genomic DNA was isolated from every sorted fraction and measured by UV absorbance on a Nanodrop 2000c.

The sequenced sample consisted of naive CD4+ T cells from PBMCs. Reading the label with the study, this specimen's cell subset or site is: CD45RA+ positively selected. Recombination linked TRBV5-4 to TRBJ2-7, with 10 central nucleotides matching TRBD2. The clonotype was recovered from a man between 18 and 29 years old in good health. Some clones in this sample may be carry-over from other donors' samples. CDR3 protein: CASSEGLASYEQYF. The nucleotide sequence is given as TGTGCCAGCAGTGAGGGACTAGCGTCCTACGAGCAGTACTTC.